The 27 T cell receptor beta chains below come from one sample, sequenced in a study of OX40 agonist ivuxolimab in advanced cancers. Sequencing was performed with immunoSEQ multiplex PCR; in TCRdb, only in-frame clones are kept and a portion is missing. The sample has fewer than 80,000 clones, around 85% seen once; the top ten hold roughly 4%. The sequenced sample was CD4+ or CD8+ T cells sorted from blood, obtained in a trial of the OX40 agonist ivuxolimab. These receptors came from an adult with an advanced solid tumor such as melanoma, head and neck, liver or kidney cancer.

The chain is built from TRBV2 and TRBJ1-3, with TRBD1 matching 9 bases. Trimming cost V 5 bases and J 2 bases; bases outside gene matches: 1. The CDR3 has 14 residues. Germline V lookup: CDR1 SNHLY, CDR2 FYNNEI. In DNA form, the CDR3 reads TGTGCCAGCAGTCGGGACAGGGCTGGAAACACCATATATTTT. Its protein product is CASSRDRAGNTIYF.

This clone has just a few counts. J is TRBJ1-2 and V is TRBV19, with D maybe TRBD1 (6 bases). CDR1 is LNHDA and CDR2 is SQIVND in the germline V gene (reference sequence). Trimming removed 4 bases at V and 8 bases at J, with 17 bases between. The CDR3 is made up of 14 amino acids. The CDR3: CASSRRRQDPGYTF. The CDR3 DNA follows: TGTGCCAGTAGTAGACGACGACAGGACCCCGGCTACACCTTC.

This sequence joins TRBV10-3 and TRBJ2-1, with D possibly TRBD2 on 5 matching bases. CDR1 and CDR2 (germline): ENHRY, SYGVKD. The CDR3 loop spans 14 amino acids. The V end lost 10 bases, the J end lost 2 bases, and 15 bases lay between the germline ends. In nucleotides, the CDR3 is TGTGCCACCCGAGGAGGAATGGCCTACAATGAGCAGTTCTTC. The encoded protein is CATRGGMAYNEQFF.

The CDR3 coding sequence is TGCGCCAGCAGCTTGGCCTTGACCTCTGGGGCCAACGTCCTGACTTTC. Protein sequence: CASSLALTSGANVLTF. The J gene is TRBJ2-6, the V gene TRBV5-1; D remains unclear. V gave up 0 bases and J gave up 0 bases, with 7 bases separating them. This CDR3 is 16 amino acids long. Looked up from germline, CDR1 is SGHRS and CDR2 is YFSETQ.

The gene calls are TRBV5-1 and TRBJ2-7; 10 nucleotides align to TRBD1. Germline V gives CDR1 SGHRS, CDR2 YFSETQ. The CDR3 consists of 15 residues. Germline trimming cut 4 bases from V and 6 bases from J; bases unmatched to any gene: 10. The CDR3 is CASSPQGQGSGEQYF. CDR3 coding DNA: TGCGCCAGCAGCCCCCAGGGACAGGGGAGTGGCGAGCAGTACTTC.

The chain joins TRBV5-4 to TRBJ1-1; D is possibly TRBD1 (5 bases). The CDR3 has 13 residues. Per germline, CDR1 SGHNT and CDR2 YYREEE (reference sequence). The V end was cut by 3 bases, the J end by 4 bases, with 10 bases between. This CDR3 is CASSWPGGTEAFF. CDR3 DNA: TGTGCCAGCAGCTGGCCTGGGGGCACTGAAGCTTTCTTT.

DNA for the CDR3: TGTGCCAGCAGTGATACAGGGAATGGAAACACCATATATTTT. This codes for CASSDTGNGNTIYF. The genes are TRBV2 and TRBJ1-3; D perhaps matches TRBD1 (6 bases). In germline, CDR1 is SNHLY, CDR2 FYNNEI. The CDR3 runs to 14 residues. With 3 bases removed from V and 3 bases from J, the gap between germline ends came to 9 bases.

This clone was seen only once. The rearrangement links TRBV7-6 to TRBJ2-2, with 7 bases matching TRBD2. The CDR3 is 14 amino acids. The germline V gene has CDR1 SGHVS and CDR2 FNYEAQ. V lost 5 bases, J lost 6 bases, and 6 bases stayed unmatched. In DNA, the CDR3 is TGTGCCAGCAGCCCCACTAGCGTCGCCGGGGAGCTGTTTTTT. This codes for CASSPTSVAGELFF.

The chain couples TRBV7-2 to TRBJ1-5, with 7 bases fitting TRBD1. This CDR3 is 13 amino acids long. Germline V CDR1 and CDR2: SGHTA, FQGNSA. J was trimmed by 7 bases and V by 6 bases; bases with no gene match: 6. CDR3 in amino acids: CASSFRDSQPQHF. The DNA for the CDR3 is TGTGCCAGCAGTTTCCGGGACAGCCAGCCCCAGCATTTT.

The chain couples TRBV5-1 to TRBJ2-1, with 9 bases identical to TRBD1. The CDR3 contains 17 residues. Per the germline V gene, CDR1 is SGHRS and CDR2 is YFSETQ. V lost 0 bases and J lost 0; bases outside the gene matches: 4. The CDR3 loop reads CASSLGTGAYSYNEQFF. CDR3 DNA sequence: TGCGCCAGCAGCTTGGGGACAGGGGCTTACTCCTACAATGAGCAGTTCTTC.

The chain combines TRBV6-6 with TRBJ2-3; tentative D call: TRBD2 (6 bases). This CDR3 spans 11 amino acids. The germline gives CDR1 MNHNY, CDR2 SVGAGI (reference sequence). CDR3 in amino acids: CASGSTDTQYF. The CDR3 nucleotides are TGTGCTAGCGGATCCACAGATACGCAGTATTTT.

The CDR3 reads CASSEEGQGRQPQHF. CDR3 in DNA: TGTGCCAGCAGTGAAGAGGGGCAGGGGCGGCAGCCCCAGCATTTT. The chain employs TRBV2 and TRBJ1-5; possibly TRBD1 for D (6 bases). Per germline, CDR1 SNHLY and CDR2 FYNNEI. This CDR3 spans 15 amino acids. Trimming took 1 base from V and 7 from J, leaving 14 bases between them.

The rearrangement uses TRBV20-1 and TRBJ2-7; no clear D. V lost 5 bases to trimming and J lost 4 bases, with 9 bases between them. CDR1 is DFQATT, CDR2 SNEGSKA, per germline (reference sequence). The CDR3 covers 11 residues. CDR3 bases: TGCAGTGCTGATATCCTATACGAGCAGTACTTC. This translates into CSADILYEQYF.

The V and J genes are TRBV10-2 and TRBJ1-5; D unresolved. This CDR3 has 14 residues. Germline values: CDR1 WSHSY, CDR2 SAAADI. Trimming shortened V by 0 bases and J by 5 bases, and 8 bases separated the two germline ends. CDR3 in DNA: TGCGCCAGCAGTGAGTCGGACGGCGATCAGCCCCAGCATTTT. It is translated as CASSESDGDQPQHF.

The rearrangement uses TRBV19 and TRBJ1-4, with D possibly TRBD1 on 6 matching bases. This CDR3 is 14 amino acids long. The V gene's germline CDR1 is LNHDA and CDR2 SQIVND (reference sequence). Between the trimmed V and J ends, which lost 5 bases and 5 bases, there was a span of 12 bases. As DNA, the CDR3 is TGTGCCAGTAGTGTCGGACAGTTGAATGAAAAACTGTTTTTT. Translated, it gives CASSVGQLNEKLFF.

This chain uses TRBV27 with TRBJ2-3; D remains unclear. CDR1 is MNHEY, CDR2 SMNVEV, per germline (reference sequence). The CDR3 extends over 14 amino acids. Trimming took off 1 base at V and 3 bases at J, with 8 bases between the two ends. CDR3 region: CASSLLLATDTQYF. CDR3 DNA: TGTGCCAGCAGTTTATTGTTAGCTACAGATACGCAGTATTTT.

The chain has TRBV25-1 and TRBJ1-1; 9 positions match TRBD1. The CDR3 sequence is 16 residues long. The germline V gene encodes CDR1 MGHDK and CDR2 SYGVNS. Trimming took 5 bases from V and 1 from J; bases not matched to a gene: 8. In DNA, the CDR3 is TGTGCCAGCAGTAAACAAACAGGGGGCGGGAACACTGAAGCTTTCTTT. This encodes CASSKQTGGGNTEAFF. Using reference TRBV25-1 and TRBJ1-1 for the parts outside the CDR3, the full variable domain is EADIYQTPRYLVIGTGKKITLECSQTMGHDKMYWYQQDPGMELHLIHYSYGVNSTEKGDLSSESTVSRIRTEHFPLTLESARPSHTSQYLCASSKQTGGGNTEAFFGQGTRLTVV.

V usage is TRBV2 and J usage is TRBJ1-1; a weak D match, TRBD1 (6 bases). This CDR3 is 14 amino acids long. The germline gives CDR1 SNHLY, CDR2 FYNNEI. V was clipped by 6 bases and J by 1 base, with 12 bases between them. The CDR3: CASRPTQGNTEAFF. The CDR3 DNA sequence: TGTGCCAGCAGGCCGACACAGGGGAACACTGAAGCTTTCTTT.

The V and J genes are TRBV13 and TRBJ2-7; TRBD2 agrees at 9 bases. Trimming took 8 bases from V and 6 from J; bases not matched to a gene: 5. Germline CDR1 and CDR2: PRHDT and FYEKMQ (reference sequence). The CDR3 extends over 12 amino acids. The CDR3 bases are TGTGCCAGCTCGCGGGGGGGAGGCGAGCAGTACTTC. This encodes CASSRGGGEQYF. Full variable domain (outside the CDR3, taken from reference TRBV13 and TRBJ2-7): AAGVIQSPRHLIKEKRETATLKCYPIPRHDTVYWYQQGPGQDPQFLISFYEKMQSDKGSIPDRFSAQQFSDYHSELNMSSLELGDSALYFCASSRGGGEQYFGPGTRLTVT.

This chain uses TRBV5-6 with TRBJ2-7; possibly TRBD1 for D (7 bases). Germline V gene data show CDR1 as SGHDT and CDR2 as YYEEEE. This CDR3 contains 14 residues. V lost 5 bases and J lost 3, with 15 bases in between. CDR3 nucleotides: TGTGCCAGCAGAGTGACAGGGACTGGCTACGAGCAGTACTTC. Translation: CASRVTGTGYEQYF.

This chain uses TRBV15 with TRBJ2-5, with 11 bases aligning to TRBD2. The CDR3 spans 17 residues. With 3 bases clipped from V and 2 bases from J, the junction kept 8 bases outside the gene matches. The germline gives CDR1 LNHNV, CDR2 YYDKDF (reference sequence). The CDR3 loop reads CATSSFTSGGSQETQYF. As DNA, the CDR3 is TGTGCCACCAGCAGTTTTACTAGCGGGGGTTCACAAGAGACCCAGTACTTC. Filled out from reference TRBV15 and TRBJ2-5, the complete variable domain reads DAMVIQNPRYQVTQFGKPVTLSCSQTLNHNVMYWYQQKSSQAPKLLFHYYDKDFNNEADTPDNFQSRRPNTSFCFLDIRSPGLGDTAMYLCATSSFTSGGSQETQYFGPGTRLLVL.

This clone appeared a single time. The rearrangement joins TRBV27 to TRBJ1-4; 9 nucleotides match TRBD1. The germline gives CDR1 MNHEY, CDR2 SMNVEV (reference sequence). The CDR3 totals 14 residues. J lost 7 bases, V lost 0 bases, and 0 bases had no gene match. For the CDR3, the DNA is TGTGCCAGCAGTTTATCGGACAGGGGTGAAAAACTGTTTTTT. Protein sequence: CASSLSDRGEKLFF. Combining the CDR3 with reference TRBV27 and TRBJ1-4 gives the whole variable domain EAQVTQNPRYLITVTGKKLTVTCSQNMNHEYMSWYRQDPGLGLRQIYYSMNVEVTDKGDVPEGYKVSRKEKRNFPLILESPSPNQTSLYFCASSLSDRGEKLFFGSGTQLSVL.

V is TRBV28 and J is TRBJ1-1; tentative D call: TRBD1 (5 bases). This CDR3 contains 14 residues. Trimming stripped 7 bases from V and 4 bases from J, with 16 bases between. The germline gives CDR1 MDHEN, CDR2 SYDVKM. CDR3 sequence: CASKGPGYVTEAFF. The DNA of the CDR3 is TGTGCCAGCAAGGGACCGGGGTATGTCACTGAAGCTTTCTTT.

This chain uses TRBV5-6 with TRBJ2-2; 7 nucleotides match TRBD1. The CDR3 has 14 residues. Germline CDR1 and CDR2: SGHDT and YYEEEE. Losses at the gene ends were 4 bases for V and 6 bases for J; bases not matched to a gene: 6. As DNA, the CDR3 is TGTGCCAGCAGCCCAAACACAGGGGCCGGGGAGCTGTTTTTT. It specifies CASSPNTGAGELFF. The entire variable domain, with the rest obtained from reference TRBV5-6 and TRBJ2-2, is as follows: DAGVTQSPTHLIKTRGQQVTLRCSPKSGHDTVSWYQQALGQGPQFIFQYYEEEERQRGNFPDRFSGHQFPNYSSELNVNALLLGDSALYLCASSPNTGAGELFFGEGSRLTVL.

This clone was seen only a few times. The CDR3 sequence: CASSLGRLTEAFF. In DNA, the CDR3 is TGTGCCAGCAGCTTAGGACGTCTCACTGAAGCTTTCTTT. The V and J genes are TRBV13 and TRBJ1-1; no clear D. CDR3 length: 13 residues. V was clipped by 0 bases and J by 4 bases, with 6 bases between them. CDR1 is PRHDT and CDR2 is FYEKMQ in the germline V gene (reference sequence). Together with reference TRBV13 and TRBJ1-1, the CDR3 gives the full variable domain: AAGVIQSPRHLIKEKRETATLKCYPIPRHDTVYWYQQGPGQDPQFLISFYEKMQSDKGSIPDRFSAQQFSDYHSELNMSSLELGDSALYFCASSLGRLTEAFFGQGTRLTVV.

The chain is built from TRBV11-3 and TRBJ2-1; 11 bases align to TRBD2. CDR1 is SGHNT and CDR2 is YENEEA in the germline V gene. This CDR3 spans 15 amino acids. After removal of 0 bases from V and 8 bases from J, the junction contained 3 bases not matched to a gene. CDR3 in amino acids: CASSLDGSGRDEQFF. In DNA, the CDR3 is TGTGCCAGCAGCTTAGACGGTAGCGGGAGGGATGAGCAGTTCTTC.

This chain joins TRBV19 and TRBJ2-7; 8 bases map to TRBD2. Germline V lookup: CDR1 LNHDA, CDR2 SQIVND (reference sequence). V shed 5 bases, J shed 2 bases, and the junction held 5 bases outside the gene matches. This CDR3 is built from 14 residues. The CDR3 sequence is CASSARGGTYEQYF. In DNA, the CDR3 is TGTGCCAGTAGTGCACGCGGGGGGACCTACGAGCAGTACTTC.